Each of the 21 T cell receptor beta chains below was sequenced from the same sample in a study of vaccination effects on CD4 cells after COVID-19. Using immunoSEQ multiplex PCR, the repertoire was profiled, and TCRdb retains in-frame clones only, with some absent. The sample contains some 36,000 clones, about 65% of which appear only once. No antigen has been identified for these receptors. Cultured cells yielded isolated CD4+ T cells after 10 days. Sample: CD4+ T cells from PBMCs cultured without peptide, taken before COVID-19 vaccination. Source of these receptors: a human donor who received a COVID-19 vaccine.

The rearrangement joins TRBV12-5 to TRBJ2-1; the match to TRBD2 covers 10 bases. The CDR3 is 17 amino acids. Germline loops: CDR1 LGHNT, CDR2 FRNRAP. The J segment lost 5 bases and the V segment lost 0 bases, leaving 7 bases of the junction unmatched. The CDR3 sequence: CASGLVRTSGMNNEQFF. DNA of the CDR3: TGTGCTAGTGGTTTGGTACGGACTAGCGGTATGAACAATGAGCAGTTCTTC.

The gene calls are TRBV7-2 and TRBJ2-7; D unclear. In germline, CDR1 is SGHTA, CDR2 FQGNSA. V was clipped by 2 bases and J by 0 bases, with 14 bases between them. The CDR3 length is 16 residues. The CDR3 nucleotides are TGTGCCAGCAGCTTATTTTGGGAAGAAGGCTCCTACGAGCAGTACTTC. Protein: CASSLFWEEGSYEQYF.

The V gene is TRBV7-8, the J gene TRBJ2-2, with 7 bases identical to TRBD2. This CDR3 contains 16 residues. Looked up from germline, CDR1 is SGHVS and CDR2 is FQNEAQ. With 2 bases clipped from V and 1 base from J, the junction kept 4 bases outside the gene matches. CDR3: CASSLWPGGNTGELFF. DNA for the CDR3: TGTGCCAGCAGCTTATGGCCGGGGGGGAACACCGGGGAGCTGTTTTTT.

The V call is TRBV7-9, the J call TRBJ2-3; 8 positions match TRBD2. The CDR3 has 14 residues. Germline V gives CDR1 SEHNR, CDR2 FQNEAQ (reference sequence). V lost 4 bases and J lost 6; bases outside the gene matches: 6. The CDR3 DNA reads as TGTGCCAGCAGCTACGGGGGGGCCAGGGATACGCAGTATTTT. This sequence encodes CASSYGGARDTQYF.

The chain joins TRBV2 to TRBJ1-2, with D tentatively TRBD1 (6 bases). V lost 3 bases to trimming and J lost 6 bases, with 11 bases between them. This CDR3 has 13 residues. Germline V gene lookup returns CDR1 SNHLY and CDR2 FYNNEI. CDR3 sequence reads: CASSDYRAHGYTF. CDR3 DNA: TGTGCCAGCAGTGATTACAGGGCGCATGGCTACACCTTC.

The rearrangement joins TRBV6-5 to TRBJ2-3; D is perhaps TRBD2 (6 bases). The V and J ends lost 5 bases and 9 bases respectively, with 9 bases between them. The CDR3 length is 11 residues. CDR1 and CDR2 from the germline V gene are MNHEY and SVGAGI. The CDR3 coding sequence is TGTGCCAGCAGTATGGAGGGAACGCAGTATTTT. Translating gives CASSMEGTQYF.

The genes are TRBV28 and TRBJ1-1; TRBD1 might be the D (6 bases). Trimming cost V 4 bases and J 1 base, with 10 bases left between them. CDR3 length: 14 amino acids. Germline CDR1 is MDHEN and CDR2 is SYDVKM. The CDR3 sequence is CASSSGTPNTEAFF. The CDR3, as DNA: TGTGCCAGCAGTTCTGGGACACCGAACACTGAAGCTTTCTTT. Variable domain in full (rest from reference TRBV28 and TRBJ1-1): DVKVTQSSRYLVKRTGEKVFLECVQDMDHENMFWYRQDPGLGLRLIYFSYDVKMKEKGDIPEGYSVSREKKERFSLILESASTNQTSMYLCASSSGTPNTEAFFGQGTRLTVV.

This clone was counted a few times. This rearrangement joins TRBV9 to TRBJ1-4; D remains ambiguous. The germline V gene encodes CDR1 SGDLS and CDR2 YYNGEE. V was trimmed by 3 bases and J by 7 bases, leaving 16 bases between them. The CDR3 sequence is 15 residues long. CDR3 residues: CASSAGYSEVEKLFF. The CDR3 DNA follows: TGTGCCAGCAGCGCTGGGTACTCCGAAGTTGAAAAACTGTTTTTT.

V is TRBV2 and J is TRBJ1-2, with a tentative D call TRBD1 (5 bases). The CDR3 contains 13 residues. Germline assignment: CDR1 SNHLY and CDR2 FYNNEI. V lost 5 bases and J lost 4, with 11 bases in between. The CDR3 loop is CASSPRDPYGYTF. DNA of the CDR3: TGTGCCAGCAGTCCACGGGACCCCTATGGCTACACCTTC.

The V call is TRBV7-8, the J call TRBJ2-7; 7 nucleotides line up with TRBD1. Germline CDR1 and CDR2: SGHVS and FQNEAQ. CDR3 length: 16 amino acids. The V segment lost 7 bases and the J segment 2 bases; nucleotides outside the gene matches: 14. The CDR3 DNA is TGTGCCAGCAACCAGGGGACCGGGACAGTAGCCTACGAGCAGTACTTC. This gives the protein CASNQGTGTVAYEQYF.

The V call is TRBV25-1, the J call TRBJ2-3; TRBD2 agrees at 10 bases. Germline V gives CDR1 MGHDK, CDR2 SYGVNS. Germline trimming cut 5 bases from V and 6 bases from J; bases unmatched to any gene: 8. The CDR3 length is 15 residues. CDR3 sequence: CASSFGLAGVDTQYF. The CDR3 coding sequence is TGTGCCAGCAGTTTCGGGCTAGCGGGAGTCGATACGCAGTATTTT.

In DNA form, the CDR3 reads TGTGCCAGCAGAAACGCGGGAGGAGGAGCACTCGAGACCCAGTACTTC. The encoded protein is CASRNAGGGALETQYF. The V and J genes are TRBV6-6 and TRBJ2-5, with TRBD2 matching over 8 bases. The germline CDR1 and CDR2 sequences are MNHNY and SVGAGI (reference sequence). The junction had 14 bases not matched to a gene; V was cut back by 6 bases and J by 5 bases. This CDR3 has 16 residues.

The chain is built from TRBV5-1 and TRBJ2-5, with D uncertain. Deletions cut 6 bases from V and 5 bases from J, with 20 bases between. Germline V gene sequence: CDR1 SGHRS, CDR2 YFSETQ. The CDR3 runs to 15 residues. DNA of the CDR3: TGCGCCAGCACCCCCTTAGCCTCTGTAGGGGAGACCCAGTACTTC. It translates to CASTPLASVGETQYF.

This chain links TRBV4-1 with TRBJ2-7, with D possibly matching TRBD1 (6 bases). Deletions cut 0 bases from V and 3 bases from J, with 21 bases between. CDR1 and CDR2 from the germline V gene are MGHRA and YSYEKL. The CDR3 consists of 18 residues. CDR3 nucleotide sequence: TGCGCCAGCAGCCAAGAGGGTCAGACAGGTTCTAATTTCTACGAGCAGTACTTC. This codes for CASSQEGQTGSNFYEQYF.

The chain uses TRBV2 and TRBJ2-3; D gene uncertain. Germline V CDR1 and CDR2: SNHLY, FYNNEI. The CDR3 is 14 residues long. The ends were cut back, 4 bases at V and 0 bases at J, with 8 bases in the middle. The DNA for the CDR3 is TGTGCCAGCAGTGCAGTAGTCAGCACAGATACGCAGTATTTT. Protein product: CASSAVVSTDTQYF.

V usage is TRBV2 and J usage is TRBJ2-7; 11 bases map to TRBD2. Trimming removed 10 bases from V and 9 bases from J; junction bases left unmatched: 8. The CDR3 spans 12 residues. Germline V lookup: CDR1 SNHLY, CDR2 FYNNEI. CDR3 protein: CATGLAENVQYF. The CDR3 nucleotides read TGTGCCACGGGACTAGCGGAAAATGTGCAGTACTTC.

The chain carries TRBV5-8 and TRBJ1-1, with D possibly being TRBD1 (6 bases). The V gene lost 2 bases and the J gene lost 1 base, with 15 bases spanning the gap. This CDR3 has 16 amino acids. The germline V gene has CDR1 SGHTS and CDR2 YDEGEE. In DNA form, the CDR3 reads TGTGCCAGCAGCTTTACTTATTGGACAGAGAACACTGAAGCTTTCTTT. Protein product: CASSFTYWTENTEAFF.

The chain couples TRBV12-3 or TRBV12-4 to TRBJ2-5, with a possible D match to TRBD2 (6 bases). Deletions cut 6 bases from V and 4 bases from J, with 12 bases between. This CDR3 is 13 amino acids long. The CDR3 here is CASSPGLRETQYF. CDR3 bases: TGTGCCAGCAGCCCGGGACTCAGAGAGACCCAGTACTTC.

This chain connects TRBV18 to TRBJ2-7; a possible D gene is TRBD2 (6 bases). V was pared by 3 bases and J by 2 bases, with 11 bases between. Looked up from germline, CDR1 is KGHSH and CDR2 is LQKENI. This CDR3 contains 14 residues. The chain's CDR3 is CASSPPGLTYEQYF. Here the CDR3 DNA reads TGTGCCAGCTCACCCCCGGGACTTACCTACGAGCAGTACTTC.

The chain carries TRBV24-1 and TRBJ1-1; possibly TRBD1 for D (6 bases). Trimming stripped 0 bases from V and 5 bases from J, with 18 bases between. The germline V gene encodes CDR1 KGHDR and CDR2 SFDVKD. The CDR3 loop spans 17 amino acids. The CDR3 bases are TGTGCCACCAGTGATTTGCGCTATGAGTCCGGGACAACTGAAGCTTTCTTT. It yields the protein CATSDLRYESGTTEAFF.

V gene TRBV4-1 combines with J gene TRBJ2-3; 12 nucleotides align to TRBD2. The CDR3 runs to 16 residues. Unmatched junction bases numbered 7, after V lost 6 bases and J lost 3 bases. The germline V gene has CDR1 MGHRA and CDR2 YSYEKL. The DNA of the CDR3 is TGCGCCAGCAGGCCGGCCGGGACTAGCGGGACAGATACGCAGTATTTT. Translation: CASRPAGTSGTDTQYF.